Listed below are T cell receptor beta chains from one sample, sequenced in a study of blood T cells in healthy people across ages. One entry per CDR3 protein results from TCRdb running MiXCR on the 5' RACE reads. The sample lists about 1,800,000 distinct CDR3 sequences, 28% occurring once. Sequences were obtained from blood. The receptors were gathered from a woman in her 30s in good health. CDR3s include the opening cysteine and the closing phenylalanine or tryptophan. The D gene is left open where the match is weak. Clone size is given for some rows only: seen once, a few or many times, or a class if the clone is expanded.

d_call	j_call	v_call	clone_size	cdr3_nt	cdr3_aa
-	TRBJ2-6	TRBV18	few	TGTGCCAGCTCATCGAGGGGGTCCGGATACTCTGGGGCCAACGTCCTGACTTTC	CASSSRGSGYSGANVLTF
-	TRBJ1-1	TRBV28	-	TGTGCCGGCAGTTCCTTGACGGGTGAAGCTTTCTTT	CAGSSLTGEAFF
-	TRBJ2-5	TRBV7-9	few	TGTGCCAGCAGCTTGCTAGAGGGGCCGGAGACCCAGTACTTC	CASSLLEGPETQYF
-	TRBJ2-7	TRBV25-1	few	TGTGCCAGCAGTGCGATAGGGTCCGCCCGCGAGCAGTACTTC	CASSAIGSAREQYF
-	TRBJ2-1	TRBV7-2	many	TGTGCCAGCAGCTATAACCATGAGCAGTTCTTC	CASSYNHEQFF
-	TRBJ1-2	TRBV7-9	few	TGTGCCAGCAGCGCCGGGGGATGGGGCTACACCTTC	CASSAGGWGYTF
-	TRBJ2-2	TRBV6-6	few	TGTGCCAGCAGTTACACCCTCGGAGGGGACACCGGGGAGCTGTTTTTT	CASSYTLGGDTGELFF
-	TRBJ2-7	TRBV6-7	many	TGTGCCAGCAGTCCCCTAGGCAAAGTGAGCTCCTACGAGCAGTACTTC	CASSPLGKVSSYEQYF
-	TRBJ2-5	TRBV20-1	few	TGCAGTGCTTCTAGCCAAGAGACCCGGTACTTC	CSASSQETRYF
TRBD1	TRBJ1-5	TRBV5-1	-	TGCGCCAGCAGCTGGGGAGGGACAGGCAATCAGCCCCAGCATTTT	CASSWGGTGNQPQHF
TRBD2	TRBJ2-3	TRBV7-6	-	TGTGCCAGCAGCCAGGGACTAGCGGGAATCACAGATACGCAGTATTTT	CASSQGLAGITDTQYF
TRBD2	TRBJ2-5	TRBV11-3	-	TGTGCCAGCAGCTCCGGGGGGTCTCTTGAGACCCAGTACTTC	CASSSGGSLETQYF
TRBD2	TRBJ2-7	TRBV5-5	few	TGTGCCAGCAGCTCCATATGGGGGGGAAGCTACGAGCAGTACTTC	CASSSIWGGSYEQYF
-	TRBJ2-3	TRBV5-1	-	TGCGCCAGCAGATCAGACCGTGCCAGTAGAAACACGGATACGCAGTATTTT	CASRSDRASRNTDTQYF
TRBD1	TRBJ2-1	TRBV20-1	-	TGCAGTGCTAGAGCCCCGGGACAGGGCTACAATGAGCAGTTCTTC	CSARAPGQGYNEQFF
-	TRBJ2-1	TRBV7-3	few	TGTGCCAGCAGCTCCCCTACGACGGGGGCGAGCTCCTACAATGAGCAGTTCTTC	CASSSPTTGASSYNEQFF
-	TRBJ2-7	TRBV3-1	-	TGTGCCAGCAGCCAAGGAGTGGGGGTCGCCAGGGACAAGTACGAGCAGTACTTC	CASSQGVGVARDKYEQYF
-	TRBJ1-2	TRBV12-3/TRBV12-4	many	TGTGCCAGCAGACCGACAATCAACTATGGCTACACCTTC	CASRPTINYGYTF
TRBD2	TRBJ2-1	TRBV5-1	-	TGCGCCAGCAGCTTCTCCAGCGGGGGATACAATGAGCAGTTCTTC	CASSFSSGGYNEQFF
-	TRBJ2-7	TRBV20-1	few	TGCAGTGCTAGAGATCTCGCGCAAAGCTCCTACGAGCAGTACTTC	CSARDLAQSSYEQYF
TRBD2	TRBJ2-2	TRBV7-2	-	TGTGCCAGCAGCCCCCTCGGGAGGCCCAACACCGGGGAGCTGTTTTTT	CASSPLGRPNTGELFF
-	TRBJ2-2	TRBV6-5	few	TGTGCCAGCAGTTATCAGCAGGGGTCTACCACCGGGGAGCTGTTTTTT	CASSYQQGSTTGELFF
-	TRBJ1-1	TRBV4-3	-	TGCGCCAGCAGCCAAGACTTATCGGTGAACACTGAAGCTTTCTTT	CASSQDLSVNTEAFF
-	TRBJ1-2	TRBV6-1	many	TGTGCCAGCAGATCGGGGAGAGGCTATGGCTACACCTTC	CASRSGRGYGYTF
-	TRBJ2-6	TRBV28	many	TGTGCCAGCAGTTTGGGGGTCCTCTCTGGGGCCAACGTCCTGACTTTC	CASSLGVLSGANVLTF
-	TRBJ2-7	TRBV25-1	many	TGTGCCAGCAGTGACGAGTCCGTTAGCTCCTACGAGCAGTACTTC	CASSDESVSSYEQYF
TRBD1	TRBJ1-1	TRBV6-5	-	TGTGCCAGCAGGGCAGGAGGGACAGGGGGCACTGAAGCTTTCTTT	CASRAGGTGGTEAFF
TRBD1	TRBJ2-5	TRBV5-1	-	TGCGCCAGCAGTTTTAGGGACAGCGCCCAGGAGACCCAGTACTTC	CASSFRDSAQETQYF
-	TRBJ1-4	TRBV29-1	few	TGCAGCGGCCATTCGGGCAGGAGTAATGAAAAACTGTTTTTT	CSGHSGRSNEKLFF
-	TRBJ1-4	TRBV28	few	TGTGCCAGCACCATGACAGGATCGGCTGAAAAACTGTTTTTT	CASTMTGSAEKLFF
-	TRBJ2-7	TRBV6-5	-	TGTGCCAGCAGTTACGGGGACACTCCCTACGAGCAGTACTTC	CASSYGDTPYEQYF
-	TRBJ1-6	TRBV5-1	-	TGCGCCAGCAGCTCCTCGGGCGACAATTCACCCCTCCACTTT	CASSSSGDNSPLHF
-	TRBJ1-2	TRBV13	many	TGTGCCAGCAGCTTAGGCTCTCCCTCTGGCTACACCTTC	CASSLGSPSGYTF
TRBD1	TRBJ2-5	TRBV6-1	few	TGTGCCAGCAGTGCTCGGGACAGGGTTGAGACCCAGTACTTC	CASSARDRVETQYF
-	TRBJ1-2	TRBV18	-	TGTGCCAGCATCCCGACAGCTAACTATGGCTACACCTTC	CASIPTANYGYTF
-	TRBJ2-4	TRBV7-2	-	TGTGCCAGCAGCTTAGGGCGGCAGACCAAAAACATTCAGTACTTC	CASSLGRQTKNIQYF
-	TRBJ1-2	TRBV29-1	-	TGCAGCGCTAAGAAAACTAACTATGGCTACACCTTC	CSAKKTNYGYTF
TRBD1	TRBJ2-1	TRBV7-8	-	TGTGCCAGCACCGAGGGGGCGGAATACAATGAGCAGTTCTTC	CASTEGAEYNEQFF
TRBD1	TRBJ1-2	TRBV7-2	-	TGTGCCAGCAGCTCAAACAGGGGGTTGGTAACTAACTATGGCTACACCTTC	CASSSNRGLVTNYGYTF
-	TRBJ1-1	TRBV7-9	-	TGTGCCAGCAGTTATTCCCCGGACACCTACATGAACACTGAAGCTTTCTTT	CASSYSPDTYMNTEAFF
-	TRBJ1-5	TRBV28	-	TGTGCCAGCAGCTTTAACCCGGGGATAGGGCAGCCCCAGCATTTT	CASSFNPGIGQPQHF
-	TRBJ1-1	TRBV4-1	-	TGCGCCAGCAACAGAACCAGAACCCAGGTCCTATACACTGAAGCTTTCTTT	CASNRTRTQVLYTEAFF
-	TRBJ2-3	TRBV6-5	-	TGTGCCAGCAGTTACTCGTGGGGCCAGACCACAGATACGCAGTATTTT	CASSYSWGQTTDTQYF
TRBD2	TRBJ2-1	TRBV2	-	TGTGCCAGCATAACTAGCGGGGGCTACAATGAGCAGTTCTTC	CASITSGGYNEQFF
-	TRBJ1-5	TRBV25-1	few	TGTGCCAGCAGTGCAGCTGAAATCGGGGTAAAGAATCAGCCCCAGCATTTT	CASSAAEIGVKNQPQHF
TRBD1	TRBJ2-1	TRBV5-1	many	TGCGCCAGCAGCCCACAGGGGGTCGGGGATGAGCAGTTCTTC	CASSPQGVGDEQFF
TRBD2	TRBJ2-7	TRBV29-1	few	TGCAGCGTTGAAACGAGCGGGATTACCTACGAGCAGTACTTC	CSVETSGITYEQYF
TRBD2	TRBJ2-3	TRBV29-1	-	TGCAGCGTTGAGTGGAGGAGCGGGGGGTCGGCAGATACGCAGTATTTT	CSVEWRSGGSADTQYF
TRBD1	TRBJ1-2	TRBV6-6	-	TGTGCCAGCACCAGTACCCTTGACAGGGGTTGGTTTGGCTACACCTTC	CASTSTLDRGWFGYTF
-	TRBJ1-5	TRBV7-3	-	TGTGCCAGCAGCATGGGGCCCGGCAGGGACCCTTGTCCCCAGCATTTT	CASSMGPGRDPCPQHF
TRBD1	TRBJ2-3	TRBV2	-	TGTGCCAGCAGAGAGACAGGGTCGCAGTATTTT	CASRETGSQYF
-	TRBJ2-5	TRBV29-1	few	TGCAGCGTTGGGGGGCGAGCGACCGAGACCCAGTACTTC	CSVGGRATETQYF
TRBD2	TRBJ2-5	TRBV20-1	-	TGCAGTGTTAGAGCGGGGGAAGGGACCCAGTACTTC	CSVRAGEGTQYF